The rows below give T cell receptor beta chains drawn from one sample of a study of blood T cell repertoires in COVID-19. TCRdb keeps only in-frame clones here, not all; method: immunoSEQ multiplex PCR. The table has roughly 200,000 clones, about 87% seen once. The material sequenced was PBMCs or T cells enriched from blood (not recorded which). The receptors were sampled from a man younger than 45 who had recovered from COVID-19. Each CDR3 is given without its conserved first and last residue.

ASSLAGEFSEQF,TRBV7-9
ASSHGQGMNTEAF,TRBV14
ASSHSLEAMDEQF,TRBV4-3
ASSFGRVDTGELF,TRBV5-1
ASSQSEQGPYNEQF,TRBV23-1
ASGLDEGGPTGELF,TRBV12-5
ASSKWVVLQGSANIQY,TRBV21-1
AWSKLSFSGGKDTQY,TRBV30
ATSRDQGWWQGVANYGYT,TRBV15
AIPRDRGPINQPQH,TRBV5-1
ASSAYSGVQETQY,TRBV19
ASSKDSSYSGNTIY,TRBV19
ASSPDSFPYGYT,TRBV5-1
SARDRTYYEQY,TRBV29-1
ASSPQGGNSPLH,TRBV18
ASSLAPSHYYEQY,TRBV7-2
ASSDSPGYNEQF,TRBV6-4
ASGRDRGNEQF,TRBV12-5
ASSYGTGTNTEAF,TRBV6-5
ASSKIPYLLPNYGYT,TRBV21-1
ASGDIYEQY,TRBV19
ASSIFPPGRKDGYGYT,TRBV19
ASTVVLLRQPNTEAF,TRBV5-8
ASSIDRPNTEAF,TRBV19
ATTETENTEAF,TRBV15
ASSYLAGNYNEQF,TRBV11-2
ASSLNYGGILHGYT,TRBV7-9
ASTPEGLGIWETQY,TRBV6-2/TRBV6-3
ASSKRKKTGGQFGNEKLF,TRBV19
ASSSLTSGVQETQY,TRBV19
ASSLGLSGANVLT,TRBV5-8
ASSLYTGSNEQF,TRBV5-1
AGHRGSIYEQY,TRBV30
ASSSPSGSYEQY,TRBV6-5
ASSPGWAEQF,TRBV7-9
ASSMGTENYGYT,TRBV19
ASSLFGGNQPQH,TRBV7-8
ASSQVRHTGYEQY,TRBV4-3
ASSEQVSGNTIY,TRBV9
ASSTGTDDGYT,TRBV10-1